What follows describes a single TCR beta chain. No antigen is known for it. The record originates from a study of shared clonotypes between healthy human individuals. Study-wide points: Few donors limited the genetic and exposure-history diversity represented.

The run depth of the assay was deep. Template for every sorted-subset replicate PCR totaled about 0.2 ug DNA, tens of thousands of T cell genomes. Data came from immunoSEQ multiplex PCR; TCRdb stores just in-frame clones and leaves some out. Of millions of clones in the sample, 93% are singletons; the top ten hold 0.35% to 0.45%. Per germline, CDR1 SGDLS and CDR2 YYNGEE. Trimming shortened V by 0 bases and J by 2 bases, and 9 bases separated the two germline ends. This CDR3 has 15 residues. This clonotype was sampled from a man younger than 30 in good health. Some clones in this sample may be carry-over from other donors' samples. Input material: naive CD4+ T cells from PBMCs. Subset given: CD45RA+ positively selected. The V call is TRBV9, the J call TRBJ2-1, with D perhaps given as TRBD1 or TRBD2 (5 bases each). CDR3 residues: CASSVDGTPYNEQFF. DNA of the CDR3: TGTGCCAGCAGCGTAGACGGGACGCCCTACAATGAGCAGTTCTTC. Drawing the rest from reference TRBV9 and TRBJ2-1, the complete variable domain is DSGVTQTPKHLITATGQRVTLRCSPRSGDLSVYWYQQSLDQGLQFLIQYYNGEERAKGNILERFSAQQFPDLHSELNLSSLELGDSALYFCASSVDGTPYNEQFFGPGTRLTVL.